These 3 T cell receptor beta chains were all obtained from the same sample, sequenced in a study of blood T cell repertoires in COVID-19. Data came from immunoSEQ multiplex PCR; TCRdb stores just in-frame clones and leaves some out. The table shows roughly 500,000 clones, with roughly 87% occurring only once. The source material was peripheral blood. All receptors derive from a man younger than 35 with COVID-19, enrolled during active disease.

The V and J genes are TRBV6-4 and TRBJ2-3; the D gene is possibly TRBD2 (5 bases). Trimming shortened V by 4 bases and J by 2 bases, and 16 bases separated the two germline ends. Germline lookup yields CDR1 MRHNA and CDR2 SNTAGT. The CDR3 sequence is 16 residues long. In nucleotides, the CDR3 is TGTGCCAGCAGTGCGAATCTCGAGGGCCCCACAGATACGCAGTATTTT. Amino acids: CASSANLEGPTDTQYF.

V gene TRBV28 combines with J gene TRBJ1-4; TRBD1 might be the D (5 bases). V was cut by 8 bases and J by 5 bases, with 21 bases left in between. Germline CDR1 is MDHEN and CDR2 is SYDVKM. The CDR3 runs to 16 residues. DNA for the CDR3: TGTGCCAGCGATTCCCTTCGGGGGAAGATGAATGAAAAACTGTTTTTT. As protein: CASDSLRGKMNEKLFF.

The chain uses TRBV9 and TRBJ2-1, with 8 bases that match TRBD2. The CDR3 covers 19 residues. Per the germline V gene, CDR1 is SGDLS and CDR2 is YYNGEE. Trimming took 0 bases from V and 5 from J; bases not matched to a gene: 16. This chain's CDR3 is CASSVEGGLAGGLDNEQFF. The CDR3 nucleotides are TGTGCCAGCAGCGTAGAGGGGGGTCTGGCGGGAGGTCTTGACAATGAGCAGTTCTTC.